The clone carrying this T cell receptor beta chain was found a few times. The data derive from a study of early T cells in non-severe SARS-CoV-2 infection. TCRdb re-analysed the 5' RACE reads in MiXCR, keeping a single row per CDR3 protein. This sample has 60,000 to 65,000 distinct CDR3 sequences; approximately 8.8% occur once, and the top ten carry under 15%. This CDR3 is built from 18 residues. CDR1 is SEHNR and CDR2 is FQNEAQ in the germline V gene (reference sequence). The ends lost 5 bases at V and 6 bases at J; junction bases unmatched: 16. The sequences come from whole blood, collected at baseline. The origin of this receptor is an adult who was a healthcare worker with PCR-confirmed SARS-CoV-2 infection or an uninfected control (not recorded which). V usage is TRBV7-9 and J usage is TRBJ1-1; 12 bases align to TRBD1. CDR3 coding DNA: TGTGCCAGCAGCCCACGAAGGGGGACAGGGGGCATTATCGCTGAAGCTTTCTTT. As protein: CASSPRRGTGGIIAEAFF. Filled out from reference TRBV7-9 and TRBJ1-1, the complete variable domain reads DTGVSQNPRHKITKRGQNVTFRCDPISEHNRLYWYRQTLGQGPEFLTYFQNEAQLEKSRLLSDRFSAERPKGSFSTLEIQRTEQGDSAMYLCASSPRRGTGGIIAEAFFGQGTRLTVV.